Listed here are 11 T cell receptor beta chains from one sample, sequenced in a study of T cell repertoires in aging, cancer and after chemotherapy. TCR beta rearrangements were amplified from peripheral blood genomic DNA. TRB rearrangements spanning V, D and J were amplified using mixed TRB-A/B primers. TCRdb re-called the multiplex PCR reads with MiXCR, one entry per CDR3 protein. The sample lists some 5,000 distinct CDR3 sequences, roughly 39% occurring once. Input material: blood. These TCRs come from a human donor with a blood cancer.

This clonotype was counted only a few times. The V call is TRBV27, the J call TRBJ2-5, with 8 bases aligning to TRBD2. In germline, CDR1 is MNHEY, CDR2 SMNVEV (reference sequence). With V trimmed by 5 bases and J by 4 bases, 9 bases remained unmatched. The CDR3 covers 15 residues. CDR3 region: CASSESPGGGETQYF. The DNA of the CDR3 is TGTGCCAGCAGTGAGTCGCCGGGAGGGGGAGAGACCCAGTACTTC.

J is TRBJ1-6 and V is TRBV6-1; TRBD1 aligns across 10 bases. Germline V gene data show CDR1 as MNHNS and CDR2 as SASEGT. The junction had 8 bases not matched to a gene; V was cut back by 5 bases and J by 7 bases. This CDR3 comprises 16 residues. DNA for the CDR3: TGTGCCAGCAGTCCACGGACAGGGGGTGGCAATTCACCCCTCCACTTT. It specifies CASSPRTGGGNSPLHF.

This clonotype was picked up a small number of times. The V and J genes are TRBV19 and TRBJ1-2; TRBD1 matches 12 bases. The ends lost 1 base at V and 4 bases at J; junction bases unmatched: 7. Germline V CDR1 and CDR2: LNHDA, SQIVND (reference sequence). This CDR3 is built from 17 residues. The CDR3 sequence: CASSIVGTGGFAYGYTF. The CDR3 DNA sequence: TGTGCCAGTAGTATAGTGGGGACAGGGGGCTTCGCCTATGGCTACACCTTC.

This rearrangement joins TRBV5-6 to TRBJ1-1, with D hard to call. Between the trimmed V and J ends, which lost 0 bases and 4 bases, there was a span of 7 bases. CDR1 SGHDT and CDR2 YYEEEE come from the germline V gene. The CDR3 is 13 amino acids. CDR3 protein: CASSLGAVTEAFF. DNA for the CDR3: TGTGCCAGCAGCTTGGGCGCGGTCACTGAAGCTTTCTTT. The full variable domain, with the rest looked up from reference TRBV5-6 and TRBJ1-1, is DAGVTQSPTHLIKTRGQQVTLRCSPKSGHDTVSWYQQALGQGPQFIFQYYEEEERQRGNFPDRFSGHQFPNYSSELNVNALLLGDSALYLCASSLGAVTEAFFGQGTRLTVV.

J is TRBJ1-2 and V is TRBV6-5; no definite D call. V shed 9 bases and J shed 0 bases, with 20 bases lying between them. CDR1 MNHEY and CDR2 SVGAGI come from the germline V gene. CDR3 length equals 16 residues. The CDR3 reads CARDWSELPSNYGYTF. CDR3 nucleotides: TGTGCCAGAGACTGGAGTGAGTTACCCTCTAACTATGGCTACACCTTC.

This chain joins TRBV6-5 and TRBJ2-6, with D uncertain. Germline V lookup: CDR1 MNHEY, CDR2 SVGAGI. This CDR3 spans 16 amino acids. The V end was cut by 3 bases, the J end by 0 bases, with 9 bases between. The DNA of the CDR3 is TGTGCCAGCAGTTATCTAGGTATCTCTGGGGCCAACGTCCTGACTTTC. Translated, it gives CASSYLGISGANVLTF.

There are a few counts of this clonotype. The CDR3 DNA is TGTGCCAGCAGTTTATCACCAGGGGTTTTGAACACTGAAGCTTTCTTT. It yields the protein CASSLSPGVLNTEAFF. The genes are TRBV27 and TRBJ1-1; tentative D call: TRBD1 (6 bases). Per germline, CDR1 MNHEY and CDR2 SMNVEV (reference sequence). CDR3 length: 16 amino acids. The V gene lost 0 bases and the J gene lost 0 bases, with 11 bases spanning the gap.

The CDR3: CASSPRAGNYGYTF. CDR3 coding DNA: TGTGCCAGCAGCCCCAGGGCGGGCAACTATGGCTACACCTTC. The chain combines TRBV7-6 with TRBJ1-2; perhaps TRBD1 as D (5 bases). V was shortened by 5 bases and J by 2 bases, with 12 bases between the two germline ends. The CDR3 consists of 14 residues. Per the germline V gene, CDR1 is SGHVS and CDR2 is FNYEAQ.

This clonotype appeared a few times. This chain joins TRBV19 and TRBJ1-1, with D perhaps TRBD1 (6 bases). Trimming removed 6 bases at V and 5 bases at J, with 13 bases between. The CDR3 contains 13 residues. Germline CDR1 is LNHDA and CDR2 is SQIVND (reference sequence). CDR3 residues: CASRVQGATEAFF. For the CDR3, the DNA is TGTGCCAGTAGAGTACAGGGAGCAACTGAAGCTTTCTTT.

The CDR3 DNA reads as TGTGCCAGCCACGAGGGGGCTAGCGGGGGAGGAAGCACAGATACGCAGTATTTT. Encoded protein: CASHEGASGGGSTDTQYF. The chain links TRBV21-1 to TRBJ2-3; TRBD2 was called by the table and not checked on the DNA. TRBV21-1 is designated a pseudogene. The CDR3 spans 18 residues.

This clonotype was counted between two and nine times. The chain combines TRBV4-2 with TRBJ2-2; TRBD1 matches 9 bases. Germline V gene lookup returns CDR1 LGHNA and CDR2 YNFKEQ. There are 20 residues in the CDR3. V lost 5 bases and J lost 3; bases outside the gene matches: 19. The CDR3 loop reads CASSLDRGLTLGRYTGELFF. DNA for the CDR3: TGTGCCAGCAGCTTGGACAGGGGACTTACCCTAGGGAGATACACCGGGGAGCTGTTTTTT.